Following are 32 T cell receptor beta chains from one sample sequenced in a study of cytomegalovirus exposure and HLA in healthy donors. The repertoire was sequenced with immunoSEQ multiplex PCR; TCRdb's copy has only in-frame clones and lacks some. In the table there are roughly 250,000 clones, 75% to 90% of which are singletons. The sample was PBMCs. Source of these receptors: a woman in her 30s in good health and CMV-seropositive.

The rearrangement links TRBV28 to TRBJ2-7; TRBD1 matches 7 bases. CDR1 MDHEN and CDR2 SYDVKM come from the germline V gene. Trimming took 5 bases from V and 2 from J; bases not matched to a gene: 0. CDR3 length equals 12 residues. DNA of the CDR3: TGTGCCAGCAGTGGGACAGCCTACGAGCAGTACTTC. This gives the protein CASSGTAYEQYF.

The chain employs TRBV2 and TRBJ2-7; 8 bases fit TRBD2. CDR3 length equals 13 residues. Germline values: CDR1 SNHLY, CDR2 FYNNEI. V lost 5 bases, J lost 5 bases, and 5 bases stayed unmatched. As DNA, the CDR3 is TGTGCCAGCAGTTTACAAGCGGGAGACGAGCAGTACTTC. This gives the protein CASSLQAGDEQYF.

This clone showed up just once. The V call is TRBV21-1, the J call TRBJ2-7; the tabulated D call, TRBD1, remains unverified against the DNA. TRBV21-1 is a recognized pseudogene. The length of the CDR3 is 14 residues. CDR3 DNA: TGTGCCAGCAGCAAACCAGGGTCCGGCGGCGAGCAGTACTTC. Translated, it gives CASSKPGSGGEQYF.

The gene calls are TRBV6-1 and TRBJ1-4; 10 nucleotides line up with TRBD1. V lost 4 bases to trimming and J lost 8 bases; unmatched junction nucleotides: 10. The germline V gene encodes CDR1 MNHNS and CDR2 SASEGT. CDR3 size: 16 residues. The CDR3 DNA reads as TGTGCCAGCAGTGTTTACGACAGGGGGCTTGGGGAAAAACTGTTTTTT. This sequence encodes CASSVYDRGLGEKLFF.

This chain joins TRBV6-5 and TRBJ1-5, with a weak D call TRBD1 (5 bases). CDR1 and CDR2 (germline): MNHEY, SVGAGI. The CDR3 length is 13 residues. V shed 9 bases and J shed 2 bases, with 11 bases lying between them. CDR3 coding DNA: TGTGCCAGTGGCAGGGTGCGCAATCAGCCCCAGCATTTT. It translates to CASGRVRNQPQHF.

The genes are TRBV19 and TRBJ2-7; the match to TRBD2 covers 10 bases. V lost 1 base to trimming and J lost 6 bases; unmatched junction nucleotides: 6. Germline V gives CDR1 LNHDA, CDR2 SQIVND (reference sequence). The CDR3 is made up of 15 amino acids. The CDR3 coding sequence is TGTGCCAGTAGTATAGGGAAGCGGGAGGGCCGCGAGCAGTACTTC. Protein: CASSIGKREGREQYF.

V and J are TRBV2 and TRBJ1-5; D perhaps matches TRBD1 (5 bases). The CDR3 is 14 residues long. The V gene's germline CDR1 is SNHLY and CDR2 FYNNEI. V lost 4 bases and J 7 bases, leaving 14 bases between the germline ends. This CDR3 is CASSVWGVGQPQHF. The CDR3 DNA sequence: TGTGCCAGCAGTGTTTGGGGGGTGGGGCAGCCCCAGCATTTT.

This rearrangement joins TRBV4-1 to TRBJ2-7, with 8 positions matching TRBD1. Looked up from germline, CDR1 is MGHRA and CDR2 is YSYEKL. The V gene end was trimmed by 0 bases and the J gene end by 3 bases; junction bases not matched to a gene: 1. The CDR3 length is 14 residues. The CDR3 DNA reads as TGCGCCAGCAGCCAAGATACAGGGGGCTACGAGCAGTACTTC. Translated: CASSQDTGGYEQYF.

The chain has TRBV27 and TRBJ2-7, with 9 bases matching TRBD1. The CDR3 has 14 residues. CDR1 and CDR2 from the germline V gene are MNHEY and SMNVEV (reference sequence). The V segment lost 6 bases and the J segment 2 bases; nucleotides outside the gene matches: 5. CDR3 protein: CASSWTGVTYEQYF. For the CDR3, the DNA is TGTGCCAGCAGCTGGACAGGGGTGACCTACGAGCAGTACTTC.

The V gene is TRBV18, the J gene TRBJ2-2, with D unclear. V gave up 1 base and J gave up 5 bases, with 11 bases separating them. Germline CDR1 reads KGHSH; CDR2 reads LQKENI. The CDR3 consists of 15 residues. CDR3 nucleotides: TGTGCCAGCTCACCACAGACGCCTAGGACCGGGGAGCTGTTTTTT. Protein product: CASSPQTPRTGELFF.

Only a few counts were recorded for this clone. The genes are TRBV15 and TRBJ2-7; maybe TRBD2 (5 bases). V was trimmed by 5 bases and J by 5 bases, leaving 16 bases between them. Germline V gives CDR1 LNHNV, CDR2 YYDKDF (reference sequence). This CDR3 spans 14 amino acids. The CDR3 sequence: CATSLGREGHEQYF. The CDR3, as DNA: TGTGCCACCAGCCTTGGCCGGGAAGGGCACGAGCAGTACTTC.

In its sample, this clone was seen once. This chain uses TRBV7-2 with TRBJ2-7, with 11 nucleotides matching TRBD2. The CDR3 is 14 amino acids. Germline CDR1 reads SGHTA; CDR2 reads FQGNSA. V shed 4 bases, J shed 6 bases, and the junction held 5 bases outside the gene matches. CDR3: CASSSRTSGPEQYF. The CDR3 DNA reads TGTGCCAGCAGCTCGCGGACTAGCGGGCCCGAGCAGTACTTC.

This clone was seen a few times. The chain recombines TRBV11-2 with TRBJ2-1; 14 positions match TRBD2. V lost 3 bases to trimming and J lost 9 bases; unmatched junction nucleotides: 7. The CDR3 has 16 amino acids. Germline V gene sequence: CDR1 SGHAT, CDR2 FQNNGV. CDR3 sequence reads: CASSLGLAGVRGEQFF. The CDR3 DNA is TGTGCCAGCAGCTTGGGACTAGCGGGAGTACGGGGTGAGCAGTTCTTC.

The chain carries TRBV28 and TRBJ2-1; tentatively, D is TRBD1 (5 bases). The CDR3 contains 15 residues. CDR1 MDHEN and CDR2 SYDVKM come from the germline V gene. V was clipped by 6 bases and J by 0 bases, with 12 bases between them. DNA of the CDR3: TGTGCCAGCAGACTTACAGGATACTCCTACAATGAGCAGTTCTTC. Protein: CASRLTGYSYNEQFF.

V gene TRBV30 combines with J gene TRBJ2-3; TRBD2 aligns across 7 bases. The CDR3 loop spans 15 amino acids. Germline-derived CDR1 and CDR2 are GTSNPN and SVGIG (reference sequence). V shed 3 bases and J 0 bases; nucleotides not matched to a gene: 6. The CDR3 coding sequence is TGTGCCTGGAGACGGACTAGGTATAGCACAGATACGCAGTATTTT. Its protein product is CAWRRTRYSTDTQYF.

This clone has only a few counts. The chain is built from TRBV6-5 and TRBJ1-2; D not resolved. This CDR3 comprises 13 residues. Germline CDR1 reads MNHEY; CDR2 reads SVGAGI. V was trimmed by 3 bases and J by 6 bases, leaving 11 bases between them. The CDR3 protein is CASSYLGFDGYTF. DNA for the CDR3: TGTGCCAGCAGTTATCTCGGGTTCGATGGCTACACCTTC.

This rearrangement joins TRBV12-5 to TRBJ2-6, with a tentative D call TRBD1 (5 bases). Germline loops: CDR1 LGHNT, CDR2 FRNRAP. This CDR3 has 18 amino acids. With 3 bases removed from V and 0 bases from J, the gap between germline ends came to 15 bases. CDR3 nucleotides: TGTGCTAGTGGTTTAGGCACAGGCTGGTCCTCTGGGGCCAACGTCCTGACTTTC. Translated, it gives CASGLGTGWSSGANVLTF. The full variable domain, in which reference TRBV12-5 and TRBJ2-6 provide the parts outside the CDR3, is DARVTQTPRHKVTEMGQEVTMRCQPILGHNTVFWYRQTMMQGLELLAYFRNRAPLDDSGMPKDRFSAEMPDATLATLKIQPSEPRDSAVYFCASGLGTGWSSGANVLTFGAGSRLTVL.

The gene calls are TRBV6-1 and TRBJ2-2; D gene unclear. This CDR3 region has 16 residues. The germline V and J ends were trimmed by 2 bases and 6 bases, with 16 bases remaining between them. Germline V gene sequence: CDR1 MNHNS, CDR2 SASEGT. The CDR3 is CASSENWADQAGELFF. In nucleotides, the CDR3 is TGTGCCAGCAGTGAAAATTGGGCAGACCAGGCCGGGGAGCTGTTTTTT.

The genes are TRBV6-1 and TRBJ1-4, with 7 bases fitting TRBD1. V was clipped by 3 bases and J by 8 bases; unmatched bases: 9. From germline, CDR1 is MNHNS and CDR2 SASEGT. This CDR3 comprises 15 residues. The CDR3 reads CASSESQGEDEKLFF. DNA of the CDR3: TGTGCCAGCAGTGAGAGTCAGGGGGAGGACGAAAAACTGTTTTTT.

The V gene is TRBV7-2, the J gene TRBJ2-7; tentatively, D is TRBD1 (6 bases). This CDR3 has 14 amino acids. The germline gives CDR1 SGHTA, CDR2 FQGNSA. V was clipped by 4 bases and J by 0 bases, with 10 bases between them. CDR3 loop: CASSSRGGSYEQYF. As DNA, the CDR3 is TGTGCCAGCAGCTCCCGAGGGGGCTCCTACGAGCAGTACTTC.

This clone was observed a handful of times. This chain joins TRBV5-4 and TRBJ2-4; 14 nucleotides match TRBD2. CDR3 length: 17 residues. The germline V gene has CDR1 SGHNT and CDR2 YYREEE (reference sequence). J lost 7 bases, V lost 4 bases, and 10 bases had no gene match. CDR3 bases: TGTGCCAGCAGCCCCGGGACTAGCGGGAGTGAGGGGAACATTCAGTACTTC. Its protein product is CASSPGTSGSEGNIQYF.

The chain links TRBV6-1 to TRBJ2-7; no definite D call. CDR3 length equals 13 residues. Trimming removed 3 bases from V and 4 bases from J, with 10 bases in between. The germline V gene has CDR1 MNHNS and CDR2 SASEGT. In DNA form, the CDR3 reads TGTGCCAGCAGTGAGTACAGATATTACGAGCAGTACTTC. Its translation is CASSEYRYYEQYF.

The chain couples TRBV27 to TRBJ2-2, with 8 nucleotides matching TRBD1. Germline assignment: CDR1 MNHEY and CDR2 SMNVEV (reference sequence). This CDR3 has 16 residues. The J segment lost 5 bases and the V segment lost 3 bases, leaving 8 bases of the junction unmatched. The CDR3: CASSFGQGAGTGELFF. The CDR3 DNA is TGTGCCAGCAGTTTCGGTCAGGGGGCAGGGACCGGGGAGCTGTTTTTT.

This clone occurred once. The CDR3 nucleotides are TGTGCCAGCAGTTTAGACTTTAACTATGGCTACACCTTC. It translates to CASSLDFNYGYTF. The V gene is TRBV28, the J gene TRBJ1-2; D unresolved. Germline lookup yields CDR1 MDHEN and CDR2 SYDVKM. The CDR3 is 13 residues long. Trimming cost V 2 bases and J 1 base, with 5 bases left between them.

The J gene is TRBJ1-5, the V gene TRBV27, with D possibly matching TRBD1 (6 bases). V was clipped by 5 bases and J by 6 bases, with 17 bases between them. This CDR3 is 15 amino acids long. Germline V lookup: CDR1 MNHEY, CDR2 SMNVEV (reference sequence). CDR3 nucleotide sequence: TGTGCCAGCAGTCAATCTACAGGGTTGGGTCAGCCCCAGCATTTT. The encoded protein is CASSQSTGLGQPQHF.

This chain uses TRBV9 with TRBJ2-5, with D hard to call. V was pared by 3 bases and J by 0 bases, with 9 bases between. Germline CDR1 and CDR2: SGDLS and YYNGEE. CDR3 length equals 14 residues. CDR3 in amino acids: CASSEEAHQETQYF. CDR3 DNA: TGTGCCAGCAGCGAAGAGGCCCACCAAGAGACCCAGTACTTC.

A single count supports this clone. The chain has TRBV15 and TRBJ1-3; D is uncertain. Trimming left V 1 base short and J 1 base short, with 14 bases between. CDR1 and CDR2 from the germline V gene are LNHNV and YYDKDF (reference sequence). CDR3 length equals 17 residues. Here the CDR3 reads CATSRGSGSGSGNTIYF. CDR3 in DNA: TGTGCCACCAGCAGAGGATCTGGCAGTGGTTCTGGAAACACCATATATTTT.

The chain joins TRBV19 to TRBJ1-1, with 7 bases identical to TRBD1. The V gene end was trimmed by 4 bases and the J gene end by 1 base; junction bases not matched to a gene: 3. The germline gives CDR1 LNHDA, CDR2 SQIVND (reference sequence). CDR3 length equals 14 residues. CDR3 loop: CASSTRDRNTEAFF. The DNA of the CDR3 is TGTGCCAGTAGTACCAGGGACAGGAACACTGAAGCTTTCTTT.

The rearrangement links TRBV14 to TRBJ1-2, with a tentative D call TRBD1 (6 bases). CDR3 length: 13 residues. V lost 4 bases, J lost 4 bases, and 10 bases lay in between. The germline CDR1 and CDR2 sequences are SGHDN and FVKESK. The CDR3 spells CASSRGHFYGYTF. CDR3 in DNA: TGTGCCAGCAGCCGGGGACACTTCTATGGCTACACCTTC.

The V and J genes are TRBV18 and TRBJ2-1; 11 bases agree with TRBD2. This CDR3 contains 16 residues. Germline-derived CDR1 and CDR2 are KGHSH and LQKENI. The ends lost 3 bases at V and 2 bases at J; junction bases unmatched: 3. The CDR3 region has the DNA TGTGCCAGCTCACCTAGCGGGAGGGCCGCCTACAATGAGCAGTTCTTC. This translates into CASSPSGRAAYNEQFF.

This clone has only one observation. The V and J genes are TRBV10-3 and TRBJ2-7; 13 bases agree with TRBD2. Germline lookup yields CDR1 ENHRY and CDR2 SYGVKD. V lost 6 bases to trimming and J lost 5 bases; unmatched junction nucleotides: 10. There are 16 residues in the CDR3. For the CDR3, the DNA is TGTGCCATCAGCGGGACTAGCGGGACTATCATGGACGAGCAGTACTTC. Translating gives CAISGTSGTIMDEQYF.

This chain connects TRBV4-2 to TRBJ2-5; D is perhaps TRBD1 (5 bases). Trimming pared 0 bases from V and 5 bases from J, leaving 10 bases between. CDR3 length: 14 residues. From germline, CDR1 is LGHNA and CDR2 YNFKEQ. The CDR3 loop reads CASSQDGALETQYF. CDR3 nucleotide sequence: TGTGCCAGCAGCCAAGATGGGGCGCTCGAGACCCAGTACTTC.